This T cell receptor (beta chain) was documented in a study of technical replicates of blood from a handful of donors. The assay was immunoSEQ multiplex PCR, and TCRdb's table has in-frame clones only and misses some. The sample consists of 67,000 or so clones, around 95% of them appearing once. V trimming: 4 bases; J trimming: 6 bases; junction bases outside the gene matches: 11. In germline, CDR1 is ENHRY, CDR2 SYGVKD. The CDR3 length is 15 residues. The origin of this receptor is a human donor in good health. The sequenced material came from T cells isolated from PBMCs. The chain joins TRBV10-3 to TRBJ1-2; 7 nucleotides align to TRBD1. In DNA form, the CDR3 reads TGTGCCATCAGTGGTCCCGGAGGACAGGCCAATGGCTACACCTTC. This gives the protein CAISGPGGQANGYTF.